The 22 T cell receptor beta chains below come from one sample, sequenced in a study of T-cell memory formation after mild COVID-19. MiXCR, run by TCRdb on the 5' RACE reads, gives a single entry per CDR3 protein. The sample records about 200,000 distinct CDR3 sequences, around 9.1% being singletons. The sample consisted of PBMCs or a T cell subset sorted from them (not recorded which). These TCRs come from a man aged 18 to 30 who had mild COVID-19 (a few samples of this study predate the infection). Cell type and time point are not known.

In this sample, this clonotype turned up a few times. The chain carries TRBV20-1 and TRBJ1-5, with D unresolved. Germline V CDR1 and CDR2: DFQATT, SNEGSKA (reference sequence). The CDR3 spans 13 residues. Trimming took 3 bases from V and 1 from J, leaving 7 bases between them. The CDR3 sequence is CSASSVSNQPQHF. The CDR3 nucleotides are TGCAGTGCTAGTTCGGTCAGCAATCAGCCCCAGCATTTT.

The V call is TRBV7-8, the J call TRBJ2-7, with TRBD2 matching over 8 bases. Germline CDR1 is SGHVS and CDR2 is FQNEAQ. The V segment lost 1 base and the J segment 2 bases; nucleotides outside the gene matches: 4. This CDR3 region has 15 residues. The DNA of the CDR3 is TGTGCCAGCAGCTTAGATAGCGGGGCCACCTACGAGCAGTACGTC. Protein product: CASSLDSGATYEQYV.

This clonotype was counted ten times or more. V and J are TRBV9 and TRBJ2-3, with no clear D. The V gene lost 0 bases and the J gene lost 6 bases, with 17 bases spanning the gap. Germline loops: CDR1 SGDLS, CDR2 YYNGEE. CDR3 size: 16 residues. The CDR3 DNA reads as TGTGCCAGCAGCGTAGCCCCCCAAGGGCCGAGGGATACGCAGTATTTT. Encoded protein: CASSVAPQGPRDTQYF.

This clonotype was detected only a few times. The J gene is TRBJ2-2, the V gene TRBV6-4; D gene unclear. This CDR3 has 14 amino acids. V lost 5 bases and J lost 1, with 8 bases in between. From germline, CDR1 is MRHNA and CDR2 SNTAGT. In nucleotides, the CDR3 is TGTGCCAGCAGTATCAACTGGAACACCGGGGAGCTGTTTTTT. Its translation is CASSINWNTGELFF.

This clonotype was found many times. The rearrangement uses TRBV4-1 and TRBJ2-7; TRBD1 agrees at 9 bases. J was trimmed by 3 bases and V by 3 bases; bases with no gene match: 6. This CDR3 contains 15 residues. Germline CDR1 and CDR2: MGHRA and YSYEKL. The CDR3 reads CASSQGQGRIYEQYF. The CDR3, as DNA: TGCGCCAGCAGCCAGGGACAGGGACGTATCTACGAGCAGTACTTC.

This clonotype has ten or more counts. This sequence joins TRBV20-1 and TRBJ1-3, with D tentatively TRBD1 (6 bases). Germline V gene sequence: CDR1 DFQATT, CDR2 SNEGSKA (reference sequence). This CDR3 has 14 residues. The germline V and J ends were trimmed by 4 bases and 0 bases, with 10 bases remaining between them. CDR3 protein: CSAKDRTSGNTIYF. CDR3 sequence (DNA): TGCAGTGCTAAAGACAGGACCTCTGGAAACACCATATATTTT.

The chain recombines TRBV5-6 with TRBJ1-2, with D hard to call. The V and J ends lost 0 bases and 3 bases respectively, with 9 bases between them. This CDR3 is built from 14 residues. Germline V gives CDR1 SGHDT, CDR2 YYEEEE. The DNA of the CDR3 is TGTGCCAGCAGCTTGGGAGGAAACTACTATGGCTACACCTTC. Encoded protein: CASSLGGNYYGYTF.

The chain recombines TRBV9 with TRBJ2-5, with 9 bases lining up with TRBD2. The germline gives CDR1 SGDLS, CDR2 YYNGEE. The CDR3 runs 15 residues. V lost 3 bases, J lost 0 bases, and 3 bases stayed unmatched. CDR3 DNA sequence: TGTGCCAGCAGCGCCAGCGGGGGGTACCAAGAGACCCAGTACTTC. As protein: CASSASGGYQETQYF.

This clonotype was seen more than once but under ten times. The gene calls are TRBV6-1 and TRBJ2-3; D gene unclear. Between the trimmed V and J ends, which lost 6 bases and 4 bases, there was a span of 8 bases. Germline values: CDR1 MNHNS, CDR2 SASEGT. This CDR3 comprises 12 residues. This chain's CDR3 is CASSAWADTQYF. CDR3 in DNA: TGTGCCAGCAGCGCGTGGGCAGATACGCAGTATTTT.

This chain joins TRBV19 and TRBJ1-2; weak D call: TRBD1 (5 bases). The V end lost 7 bases, the J end lost 4 bases, and 13 bases lay between the germline ends. The CDR3 is 13 residues long. Per the germline V gene, CDR1 is LNHDA and CDR2 is SQIVND (reference sequence). The CDR3 protein is CASNPPQGYGYTF. In DNA form, the CDR3 reads TGTGCCAGTAATCCGCCGCAGGGCTATGGCTACACCTTC.

The V call is TRBV10-3, the J call TRBJ2-3, with D possibly TRBD2 on 5 matching bases. Trimming stripped 8 bases from V and 0 bases from J, with 15 bases between. The CDR3 extends over 15 amino acids. Per germline, CDR1 ENHRY and CDR2 SYGVKD. CDR3 nucleotide sequence: TGTGCCATCTCCTTCCGGGGAGCTAGCACAGATACGCAGTATTTT. It yields the protein CAISFRGASTDTQYF.

This clonotype has more than one count but fewer than ten. This sequence joins TRBV6-1 and TRBJ1-4; possible D gene TRBD1, 5 bases. CDR1 and CDR2 (germline): MNHNS, SASEGT. The V end lost 10 bases, the J end lost 5 bases, and 17 bases lay between the germline ends. The CDR3 length is 14 residues. DNA of the CDR3: TGTGCCATCGCGACGGGGGACGGGAATGAAAAACTGTTTTTT. Translated, it gives CAIATGDGNEKLFF.

This clonotype was detected a few times. This chain uses TRBV20-1 with TRBJ1-2, with 8 positions matching TRBD1. The CDR3 covers 13 residues. The germline gives CDR1 DFQATT, CDR2 SNEGSKA (reference sequence). After removal of 6 bases from V and 5 bases from J, the junction contained 8 bases not matched to a gene. The chain's CDR3 is CSAVRDRNYGYTF. In nucleotides, the CDR3 is TGCAGTGCCGTCCGGGACAGGAATTATGGCTACACCTTC.

V is TRBV9 and J is TRBJ1-5; D gene unclear. CDR1 SGDLS and CDR2 YYNGEE come from the germline V gene. The CDR3 totals 14 residues. V dropped 2 bases and J dropped 11 bases, with 17 bases sitting between them. The CDR3 nucleotides read TGTGCCAGCAGCGTGGGAGGTATCGAAGATGCCCAGCATTTT. It yields the protein CASSVGGIEDAQHF.

The rearrangement uses TRBV21-1 and TRBJ1-5; TRBD1 was called by the table and not checked on the DNA. TRBV21-1 is a pseudogene. The CDR3 is made up of 13 amino acids. CDR3 loop: CASRMGGNQPQHF. CDR3 bases: TGTGCCAGCAGAATGGGGGGGAATCAGCCCCAGCATTTT.

The rearrangement links TRBV7-2 to TRBJ2-2; D is unclear. CDR3 length: 13 residues. Per the germline V gene, CDR1 is SGHTA and CDR2 is FQGNSA. The ends were cut back, 1 base at V and 7 bases at J, with 7 bases in the middle. The CDR3 sequence is CASSLDSGGELFF. The CDR3 DNA follows: TGTGCCAGCAGCTTAGATTCCGGCGGGGAGCTGTTTTTT. Full variable domain (missing parts from reference TRBV7-2 and TRBJ2-2): GAGVSQSPSNKVTEKGKDVELRCDPISGHTALYWYRQSLGQGLEFLIYFQGNSAPDKSGLPSDRFSAERTGGSVSTLTIQRTQQEDSAVYLCASSLDSGGELFFGEGSRLTVL.

This clonotype has just a few counts. The genes are TRBV11-2 and TRBJ2-5; 8 nucleotides align to TRBD2. The CDR3 covers 15 residues. Trimming at V came to 6 bases and at J to 4 bases, leaving 10 bases not matched to a gene. Germline assignment: CDR1 SGHAT and CDR2 FQNNGV. CDR3 protein: CASSQPGGVGETQYF. The CDR3 nucleotides are TGTGCCAGCAGTCAGCCGGGAGGGGTAGGAGAGACCCAGTACTTC.

The chain couples TRBV7-2 to TRBJ1-1; D is uncertain. The germline CDR1 and CDR2 sequences are SGHTA and FQGNSA. Trimming left V 5 bases short and J 3 bases short, with 10 bases between. The CDR3 runs to 13 residues. The CDR3, as DNA: TGTGCCAGCAGCGTTCAGGAGGACACTGAAGCTTTCTTT. It encodes CASSVQEDTEAFF.

The chain joins TRBV2 to TRBJ2-1; TRBD2 agrees at 9 bases. This CDR3 has 14 residues. Germline CDR1 is SNHLY and CDR2 is FYNNEI. V lost 6 bases and J lost 6; bases outside the gene matches: 6. The CDR3 loop is CASSRLAVSNEQFF. Written as DNA, the CDR3 is TGTGCCAGCAGCCGACTAGCGGTCTCCAATGAGCAGTTCTTC.

This clonotype was counted only a few times. The chain carries TRBV29-1 and TRBJ2-7; TRBD2 matches 7 bases. Germline V gene data show CDR1 as SQVTM and CDR2 as ANQGSEA. The CDR3 is 11 residues long. The trim removed 4 bases at V and 4 bases at J, leaving 1 base unmatched. In DNA form, the CDR3 reads TGCAGCGTTGGGGGGGGATACGAGCAGTACTTC. Its translation is CSVGGGYEQYF.

This clonotype was seen more than once but under ten times. The V call is TRBV11-2, the J call TRBJ2-3; no reliable D call. The CDR3 has 16 residues. The germline gives CDR1 SGHAT, CDR2 FQNNGV. V was shortened by 2 bases and J by 4 bases, with 16 bases between the two germline ends. The CDR3 sequence is CASSLWSVSSADTQYF. The CDR3 DNA sequence: TGTGCCAGCAGCTTATGGTCTGTGAGCTCCGCAGATACGCAGTATTTT.

The sample holds a few counts of this clonotype. The chain couples TRBV24-1 to TRBJ2-1; no clear D. Trimming left V 1 base short and J 7 bases short, with 10 bases between. Germline V gene lookup returns CDR1 KGHDR and CDR2 SFDVKD. The CDR3 sequence is 14 residues long. CDR3 DNA sequence: TGTGCCACCAGTGATTTCCCCGGACGGAATGAGCAGTTCTTC. Translating gives CATSDFPGRNEQFF.